This T cell receptor (beta chain) was profiled in a study of T cells in Graves' hyperthyroidism and ophthalmopathy. On the study more broadly: Blood from the periphery was taken at initial diagnosis, before any treatment. Findings of the study overall: Among clonotypes expanded in thyroid above 0.001, most were also found in blood.

Disease lasting under 3 months, a NOSPECS grade of at least 4, and a Clinical Activity Score of at least 3 were features of the ophthalmopathy patients. Authors of the study amplified TCR beta CDR3 regions from RNA transcripts. Initially, a first-round RT-PCR of the TCR CDR3 employed the HTBI primer set. A single record per CDR3 protein comes from TCRdb applying MiXCR to the multiplex PCR reads. The profile shows 350,000 or so distinct CDR3 sequences, around 18% of them singletons. Trimming stripped 5 bases from V and 4 bases from J, with 14 bases between. CDR1 is MNHNS and CDR2 is SASEGT in the germline V gene. The CDR3 runs 15 residues. This clonotype showed up many times. The antigen is not known.

This chain joins TRBV6-1 and TRBJ2-2, with D possibly called TRBD1 or TRBD2 (6 bases each). The sequencing input was blood. This receptor was identified in a woman aged 35 to 49 with Graves' ophthalmopathy. CDR3 nucleotide sequence: TGTGCCAGCAGTATCCAGGGGAGGCGCACCGGGGAGCTGTTTTTT. It translates to CASSIQGRRTGELFF.